The 15 T cell receptor beta chains presented below share a single source sample, sequenced in a study of CD8 T cells in Susac syndrome. RNA was extracted with the RNeasy kit, and a quantity of about 0.45 to 1 ug was reverse transcribed using random hexamers. TCRdb itself ran the immunoSEQ multiplex PCR reads through MiXCR, one entry per CDR3 protein. Of about 180,000 distinct CDR3 sequences detected, around 95% appear once; the ten largest clones hold approximately 0.1%. The specimen sequenced was CD4+ T cells from PBMCs. These receptors originate from a human donor with multiple sclerosis.

The V and J genes are TRBV19 and TRBJ1-2; TRBD1 matches 7 bases. Germline V gene sequence: CDR1 LNHDA, CDR2 SQIVND (reference sequence). V shed 3 bases and J 3 bases; nucleotides not matched to a gene: 1. The CDR3 covers 13 residues. CDR3 sequence (DNA): TGTGCCAGTAGTATTGGGACAGACTATGGCTACACCTTC. It is translated as CASSIGTDYGYTF.

J is TRBJ2-1 and V is TRBV2; D is tentatively TRBD1 or TRBD2 (6 bases each). V lost 7 bases, J lost 5 bases, and 12 bases lay in between. This CDR3 is built from 13 residues. Germline CDR1 and CDR2: SNHLY and FYNNEI. Written as DNA, the CDR3 is TGTGCCAGCAAAGGGGGGCCGGACAATGAGCAGTTCTTC. It is translated as CASKGGPDNEQFF.

V usage is TRBV6-6 and J usage is TRBJ1-5; weak D call: TRBD1 (5 bases). The CDR3 spans 14 residues. The V gene's germline CDR1 is MNHNY and CDR2 SVGAGI (reference sequence). V was shortened by 7 bases and J by 4 bases, with 14 bases between the two germline ends. CDR3 protein: CASNVRAGNQPQHF. The CDR3 nucleotides read TGTGCCAGCAACGTTCGGGCAGGGAATCAGCCCCAGCATTTT.

The chain recombines TRBV27 with TRBJ2-7; the D is unclear. The CDR3 totals 15 residues. V was trimmed by 2 bases and J by 2 bases, leaving 13 bases between them. The germline gives CDR1 MNHEY, CDR2 SMNVEV (reference sequence). The CDR3 here is CASSLGPPGAYEQYF. The CDR3 nucleotides are TGTGCCAGCAGTTTAGGACCCCCTGGCGCCTACGAGCAGTACTTC.

Here the CDR3 reads CASSLLDNSPLHF. In DNA form, the CDR3 reads TGTGCCAGCAGTTTGCTAGATAATTCACCCCTCCACTTT. The chain couples TRBV12-3 or TRBV12-4 to TRBJ1-6, with D unresolved. The CDR3 runs 13 residues. V lost 3 bases and J 5 bases, leaving 5 bases between the germline ends.

The chain has TRBV2 and TRBJ2-6; unclear D gene. This CDR3 has 11 residues. Trimming stripped 11 bases from V and 2 bases from J, with 4 bases between. Germline CDR1 and CDR2: SNHLY and FYNNEI. The CDR3 spells CAATGANVLTF. CDR3 DNA: TGTGCCGCCACTGGGGCCAACGTCCTGACTTTC.

This chain joins TRBV7-2 and TRBJ2-1; tentative D call: TRBD2 (6 bases). Between the trimmed V and J ends, which lost 5 bases and 12 bases, there was a span of 17 bases. The CDR3 sequence is 13 residues long. CDR1 and CDR2 from the germline V gene are SGHTA and FQGNSA. The CDR3, as DNA: TGTGCCAGCAGCCTCGATGCAGGGACTGGGCAGTTCTTC. It specifies CASSLDAGTGQFF.

The chain carries TRBV2 and TRBJ1-5; 7 nucleotides agree with TRBD1. CDR1 and CDR2 (germline): SNHLY, FYNNEI. This CDR3 is built from 14 residues. The ends lost 5 bases at V and 6 bases at J; junction bases unmatched: 7. The CDR3: CASSFRGGSQPQHF. The CDR3 coding sequence is TGTGCCAGCAGTTTCCGAGGGGGCTCTCAGCCCCAGCATTTT.

CDR3 sequence reads: CASSQTVDRNQPQHF. CDR3 DNA: TGTGCCAGCAGCCAAACCGTGGACCGCAATCAGCCCCAGCATTTT. The chain has TRBV3-1 and TRBJ1-5, with no clear D. The ends were cut back, 2 bases at V and 2 bases at J, with 10 bases in the middle. This CDR3 is 15 amino acids long. Germline CDR1 LGHDT, CDR2 YNNKEL (reference sequence).

This clonotype appeared a single time. The V call is TRBV5-1, the J call TRBJ1-1, with D possibly matching TRBD1 (6 bases). Trimming removed 0 bases from V and 4 bases from J, with 16 bases in between. Germline CDR1 and CDR2: SGHRS and YFSETQ. The CDR3 has 16 residues. The CDR3 bases are TGCGCCAGCAGCTTGGATACAGGGTTGGCGAGCACTGAAGCTTTCTTT. This translates into CASSLDTGLASTEAFF.

This rearrangement joins TRBV29-1 to TRBJ2-6; D is unclear. CDR1 and CDR2 from the germline V gene are SQVTM and ANQGSEA. The CDR3 has 13 amino acids. Trimming stripped 5 bases from V and 2 bases from J, with 7 bases between. CDR3 protein: CSVFPAGANVLTF. CDR3 nucleotide sequence: TGCAGCGTTTTCCCCGCTGGGGCCAACGTCCTGACTTTC.

The J gene is TRBJ1-5, the V gene TRBV5-1, with D tentatively TRBD1 (6 bases). The CDR3 runs to 15 residues. The germline V gene encodes CDR1 SGHRS and CDR2 YFSETQ. The V end was cut by 3 bases, the J end by 0 bases, with 10 bases between. In nucleotides, the CDR3 is TGCGCCAGCAGCTCGGGGGACACTAGCAATCAGCCCCAGCATTTT. Amino acid sequence: CASSSGDTSNQPQHF.

This clonotype appeared a single time. V and J are TRBV19 and TRBJ2-5; TRBD1 aligns across 8 bases. The CDR3 has 13 amino acids. The germline CDR1 and CDR2 sequences are LNHDA and SQIVND (reference sequence). V lost 8 bases, J lost 2 bases, and 4 bases stayed unmatched. The CDR3: CASGTGLQETQYF. The CDR3 region has the DNA TGTGCCAGTGGGACAGGACTACAAGAGACCCAGTACTTC.

V gene TRBV29-1 combines with J gene TRBJ2-4; TRBD1 agrees at 9 bases. Trimming cost V 2 bases and J 1 base; bases outside gene matches: 9. The CDR3 extends over 17 amino acids. Looked up from germline, CDR1 is SQVTM and CDR2 is ANQGSEA. The CDR3 reads CSVELGGQGRAKNIQYF. The CDR3 DNA follows: TGCAGCGTTGAATTAGGGGGACAGGGAAGGGCCAAAAACATTCAGTACTTC.

CDR3 sequence (DNA): TGCGCCAGCAGCGAATGGGACAGGGTGGACAATGAGCAGTTCTTC. This encodes CASSEWDRVDNEQFF. This chain joins TRBV5-1 and TRBJ2-1, with 9 bases fitting TRBD1. The length of the CDR3 is 15 residues. Germline V gene sequence: CDR1 SGHRS, CDR2 YFSETQ. The V segment lost 4 bases and the J segment 5 bases; nucleotides outside the gene matches: 7.